This T cell receptor (beta chain) emerged from a study of blood T cell repertoires in COVID-19 (dated by TCRdb to 2019 to 2021). Looking at the study overall: Collaborator samples came from the United States, Italy and Spain and covered acute and convalescent phases of COVID-19. The repertoires were released in a freely available public database intended as a resource for research on the immune response to SARS-CoV-2. Samples came from the ongoing ImmuneRACE study (first 160 participants) plus 1,254 subjects from 6 global collaborators. Where available, HLA class I and class II types were taken from metadata supplied by the sample provider and were not determined by assay-based typing. Subjects who had been exposed to COVID-19, were actively infected with it, or had recovered from it provided the deeply sampled blood TCRbeta repertoires that made up the dataset. The prospective study material was composed of cDNA or gDNA derived from T cells, B-cell-depleted T cells, or PBMCs. A de-identified subject ID, COVID-19 status, age in years and sex were almost always included in the sample metadata.

Concerning this clone itself: Its antigen has not been determined. No base-level quality is on record; no much larger clone is a single base apart.

A distance of 10 bases separates the germline ends of V and J, which lose 5 bases and 3 bases respectively. Taken from the germline V gene, the CDR1 and CDR2 loops are SGHTA and FQGNSA. Including the terminal cysteine and phenylalanine, the CDR3 comprises 13 residues. Only CDR3 DNA remains: 39 bases, in frame from the first base. TCRbeta CDR3 regions were amplified from genomic DNA using the immunoSEQ Assay, a bias-controlled multiplex PCR. On the authors' methods: The number of nucleated cells in each sample was estimated from the amplification of reference gene primers within the assay. To quantify the absolute abundance of each unique TCRbeta CDR3 rearrangement, sequence reads were collapsed and filtered. For each sample, productive Simpson clonality was calculated by taking the square root of Simpson's diversity index across productive rearrangements. TCRdb took over this immuneACCESS table, retaining in-frame rearrangements with V and J assigned. Such tables are incomplete; in checked studies, under half of the missing clones stem from an unresolved V gene, and the remainder is unexplained. V and J calls and clone size follow that table, whereas D and trimming were derived from the DNA. This sample holds around 150,000 clones; 82% were observed only once. Roughly 6.4% of the sample belongs to the ten largest clones.

In Seattle, one collaborating source enrolled patients while the infection was active and tracked those patients longitudinally over the course of disease. Whole blood was collected in K2EDTA tubes by collaborating institutions according to the institutions' own protocols. Collaborator samples were shipped for TCRbeta analysis as frozen whole blood, isolated PBMCs, or DNA extracted from either sample type. The research as a whole found: Clinical and demographic metadata were provided uncurated, with the amount varying by source and participant.

The V gene is TRBV7-2 and the J gene is TRBJ1-1, with the D gene not clear enough to name. This clonotype originated in a woman in her thirties or forties with COVID-19, enrolled during active disease. The specimen was peripheral blood. The nucleotides read TGTGCCAGCAGCAAACAGCTTTACACTGAAGCTTTCTTT. This translates into CASSKQLYTEAFF.